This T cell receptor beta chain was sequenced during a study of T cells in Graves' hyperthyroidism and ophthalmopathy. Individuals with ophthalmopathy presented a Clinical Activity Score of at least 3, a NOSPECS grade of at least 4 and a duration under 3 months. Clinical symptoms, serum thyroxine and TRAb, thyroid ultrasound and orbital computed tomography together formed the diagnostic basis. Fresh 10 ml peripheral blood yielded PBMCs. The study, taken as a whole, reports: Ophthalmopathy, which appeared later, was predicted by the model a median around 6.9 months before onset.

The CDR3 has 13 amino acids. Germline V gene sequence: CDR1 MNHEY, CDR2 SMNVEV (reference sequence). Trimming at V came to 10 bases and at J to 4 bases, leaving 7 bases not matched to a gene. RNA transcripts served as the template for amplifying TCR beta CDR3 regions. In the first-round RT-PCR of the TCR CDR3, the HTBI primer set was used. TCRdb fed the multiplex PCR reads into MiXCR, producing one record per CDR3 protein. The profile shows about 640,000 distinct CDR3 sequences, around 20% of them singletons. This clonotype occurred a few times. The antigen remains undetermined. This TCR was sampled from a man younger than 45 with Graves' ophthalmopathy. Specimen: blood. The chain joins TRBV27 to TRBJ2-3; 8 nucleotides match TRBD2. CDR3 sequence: CAIRTGGPDTQYF. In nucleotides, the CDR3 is TGTGCCATCCGGACGGGGGGGCCAGATACGCAGTATTTT.